A single sample gave rise to the 31 T cell receptor beta chains below, sequenced in a study of blood T cell repertoires in COVID-19. Method: immunoSEQ multiplex PCR; TCRdb's copy keeps in-frame clones and lacks some. The sample shows over 150,000 clones, more than 80% of them seen only once. Sequenced sample: peripheral blood. These receptors were collected from a man between 50 and 59 years old with acute or convalescent COVID-19.

The chain combines TRBV30 with TRBJ1-1; D uncertain. V was clipped by 5 bases and J by 6 bases, with 10 bases between them. The CDR3 has 11 residues. CDR1 is GTSNPN and CDR2 is SVGIG in the germline V gene (reference sequence). In DNA form, the CDR3 reads TGTGCCTGGGGTACGGTTTCTGAAGCTTTCTTT. Amino acid sequence: CAWGTVSEAFF.

This clone is a singleton in its sample. V and J are TRBV7-2 and TRBJ2-3, with D possibly TRBD1 on 6 matching bases. Germline V gene sequence: CDR1 SGHTA, CDR2 FQGNSA. The CDR3 has 15 residues. Trimming removed 8 bases at V and 1 base at J, with 16 bases between. Written as DNA, the CDR3 is TGTGCCAGCCGCATGATGGGGGCCGGCACAGATACGCAGTATTTT. This translates into CASRMMGAGTDTQYF.

This chain connects TRBV6-6 to TRBJ2-7; maybe TRBD2 (7 bases). This CDR3 comprises 15 residues. The ends were cut back, 0 bases at V and 3 bases at J, with 12 bases in the middle. The germline V gene has CDR1 MNHNY and CDR2 SVGAGI (reference sequence). In DNA, the CDR3 is TGTGCCAGCAGTTACTCGTCGGGGGGCAGCTACGAGCAGTACGTC. This gives the protein CASSYSSGGSYEQYV.

This clone has a handful of counts. V is TRBV4-2 and J is TRBJ1-5; maybe TRBD1 (5 bases). Germline values: CDR1 LGHNA, CDR2 YNFKEQ. V was clipped by 0 bases and J by 4 bases, with 13 bases between them. The CDR3 loop spans 16 amino acids. The CDR3 bases are TGTGCCAGCAGCCAAGAACGGGCAGGGATGAATCAGCCCCAGCATTTT. Translating gives CASSQERAGMNQPQHF.

The V call is TRBV6-5, the J call TRBJ2-5; the D gene is possibly TRBD1 (5 bases). Looked up from germline, CDR1 is MNHEY and CDR2 is SVGAGI. Trimming cost V 6 bases and J 7 bases, with 18 bases left between them. This CDR3 is built from 14 residues. CDR3 coding DNA: TGTGCCAGCAGGATAGGGTGGGGCTTCGGGACCCAGTACTTC. Its protein product is CASRIGWGFGTQYF.

The rearrangement joins TRBV7-9 to TRBJ1-2; D perhaps matches TRBD1 (5 bases). V was clipped by 7 bases and J by 4 bases, with 22 bases between them. CDR1 and CDR2 from the germline V gene are SEHNR and FQNEAQ (reference sequence). The CDR3 spans 16 residues. CDR3 protein: CASKPTQGMGGYGYTF. For the CDR3, the DNA is TGTGCCAGCAAGCCCACCCAAGGTATGGGGGGCTATGGCTACACCTTC.

The chain couples TRBV9 to TRBJ2-1, with 8 bases that match TRBD1. The CDR3 is 14 amino acids. The V and J ends lost 3 bases and 5 bases, in that order; junction bases with no gene match: 4. Looked up from germline, CDR1 is SGDLS and CDR2 is YYNGEE. The CDR3 protein is CASSDGTGDNEQFF. CDR3 DNA sequence: TGTGCCAGCAGCGACGGGACAGGAGACAATGAGCAGTTCTTC.

The J gene is TRBJ2-1, the V gene TRBV2; 9 nucleotides match TRBD1. There are 13 residues in the CDR3. In germline, CDR1 is SNHLY, CDR2 FYNNEI. The J segment lost 7 bases and the V segment lost 6 bases, leaving 4 bases of the junction unmatched. The CDR3 nucleotides are TGTGCCAGCAGACAGGGGGCCGGGAATGAGCAGTTCTTC. Residues: CASRQGAGNEQFF.

V is TRBV6-5 and J is TRBJ2-5; 9 bases agree with TRBD1. The CDR3 loop spans 14 amino acids. Germline V gene data show CDR1 as MNHEY and CDR2 as SVGAGI. With 7 bases clipped from V and 3 bases from J, the junction kept 6 bases outside the gene matches. CDR3 DNA sequence: TGTGCCAGCACCGTCGGACAGGGGAAAGAGACCCAGTACTTC. This gives the protein CASTVGQGKETQYF.

J is TRBJ2-1 and V is TRBV5-1, with TRBD2 identical over 12 bases. Germline V gives CDR1 SGHRS, CDR2 YFSETQ. V gave up 4 bases and J gave up 1 base; unmatched junction bases: 3. The CDR3 runs to 16 residues. CDR3 sequence reads: CASSQGLAGSYNEQFF. Here the CDR3 DNA reads TGCGCCAGCAGCCAAGGACTAGCGGGATCCTACAATGAGCAGTTCTTC. Supplemented by reference TRBV5-1 and TRBJ2-1, the full variable domain reads KAGVTQTPRYLIKTRGQQVTLSCSPISGHRSVSWYQQTPGQGLQFLFEYFSETQRNKGNFPGRFSGRQFSNSRSEMNVSTLELGDSALYLCASSQGLAGSYNEQFFGPGTRLTVL.

The rearrangement uses TRBV5-6 and TRBJ1-3; no definite D call. Germline values: CDR1 SGHDT, CDR2 YYEEEE. The length of the CDR3 is 14 residues. V was pared by 4 bases and J by 0 bases, with 8 bases between. The CDR3 loop reads CASSPYPSGNTIYF. The CDR3 nucleotides read TGTGCCAGCAGCCCTTATCCCTCTGGAAACACCATATATTTT.

The rearrangement joins TRBV28 to TRBJ1-2; possibly TRBD1 for D (6 bases). The CDR3 loop spans 14 amino acids. The V gene lost 10 bases and the J gene lost 2 bases, with 17 bases spanning the gap. CDR1 is MDHEN and CDR2 is SYDVKM in the germline V gene. CDR3 sequence (DNA): TGTGCCACCTCAGAGGGCAGGGGAAACTATGGCTACACCTTC. It encodes CATSEGRGNYGYTF.

The chain joins TRBV19 to TRBJ2-2, with 8 bases aligning to TRBD1. The CDR3 extends over 16 amino acids. V trimming: 7 bases; J trimming: 3 bases; junction bases outside the gene matches: 10. From germline, CDR1 is LNHDA and CDR2 SQIVND (reference sequence). The CDR3 protein is CASNKPGQVYTGELFF. The CDR3 DNA reads TGTGCCAGTAATAAACCGGGACAGGTATACACCGGGGAGCTGTTTTTT.

The chain recombines TRBV6-1 with TRBJ2-2, with 8 bases fitting TRBD2. CDR1 MNHNS and CDR2 SASEGT come from the germline V gene. The CDR3 sequence is 14 residues long. V was clipped by 3 bases and J by 7 bases; unmatched bases: 4. The CDR3 loop reads CASSDVLADGELFF. The CDR3 bases are TGTGCCAGCAGTGATGTACTAGCGGACGGGGAGCTGTTTTTT.

J is TRBJ2-7 and V is TRBV24-1; D might be TRBD1 (5 bases). Per the germline V gene, CDR1 is KGHDR and CDR2 is SFDVKD. The CDR3 length is 11 residues. V was cut by 9 bases and J by 4 bases, with 9 bases left in between. The CDR3 region has the DNA TGTGCCACCTCTCAGGGTTACGAGCAGTACTTC. This translates into CATSQGYEQYF.

The chain couples TRBV11-2 to TRBJ2-5, with 13 positions matching TRBD2. Germline-derived CDR1 and CDR2 are SGHAT and FQNNGV. J lost 6 bases, V lost 5 bases, and 12 bases had no gene match. The CDR3 length is 17 residues. CDR3 amino acids: CASSPGTSGVRRKTQYF. In DNA form, the CDR3 reads TGTGCCAGCAGCCCAGGGACTAGCGGGGTACGTCGGAAGACCCAGTACTTC. Looking up the rest from reference TRBV11-2 and TRBJ2-5 gives the full variable domain: EAGVAQSPRYKIIEKRQSVAFWCNPISGHATLYWYQQILGQGPKLLIQFQNNGVVDDSQLPKDRFSAERLKGVDSTLKIQPAKLEDSAVYLCASSPGTSGVRRKTQYFGPGTRLLVL.

The V gene is TRBV10-3, the J gene TRBJ1-2, with 7 positions matching TRBD1. The CDR3 sequence is 11 residues long. Germline CDR1 is ENHRY and CDR2 is SYGVKD. The V segment lost 5 bases and the J segment 10 bases; nucleotides outside the gene matches: 4. The CDR3 loop reads CAISTTGNYTF. Written as DNA, the CDR3 is TGTGCCATCAGTACGACAGGGAACTACACCTTC.

The rearrangement joins TRBV18 to TRBJ2-7; D gene ambiguous. V lost 2 bases and J 3 bases, leaving 5 bases between the germline ends. The length of the CDR3 is 12 residues. The germline CDR1 and CDR2 sequences are KGHSH and LQKENI. CDR3 protein: CASSPGSYEQYV. The CDR3, as DNA: TGTGCCAGCTCACCAGGCAGCTACGAGCAGTACGTC.

To note about this clone: Within the sample, other DNA sequences also encode this same CDR3. V usage is TRBV29-1 and J usage is TRBJ1-1; D unclear. V lost 4 bases to trimming and J lost 3 bases, with 6 bases between them. Per germline, CDR1 SQVTM and CDR2 ANQGSEA. This CDR3 is built from 11 residues. For the CDR3, the DNA is TGCAGCGTTGGCGGAGACACTGAAGCTTTCTTT. It yields the protein CSVGGDTEAFF.

V gene TRBV19 combines with J gene TRBJ1-2; 7 positions agree with TRBD1. The CDR3 has 16 residues. The trim removed 5 bases at V and 6 bases at J, leaving 15 bases unmatched. Germline CDR1 and CDR2: LNHDA and SQIVND (reference sequence). CDR3 residues: CASSYRDSLRLDGYTF. CDR3 bases: TGTGCCAGTAGTTACCGGGACAGCCTAAGGCTGGATGGCTACACCTTC. Full variable domain (rest looked up from reference TRBV19 and TRBJ1-2): DGGITQSPKYLFRKEGQNVTLSCEQNLNHDAMYWYRQDPGQGLRLIYYSQIVNDFQKGDIAEGYSVSREKKESFPLTVTSAQKNPTAFYLCASSYRDSLRLDGYTFGSGTRLTVV.

The V and J genes are TRBV15 and TRBJ2-1; a weak D match, TRBD1 (6 bases). Trimming stripped 7 bases from V and 0 bases from J, with 13 bases between. The CDR3 has 15 amino acids. Germline V CDR1 and CDR2: LNHNV, YYDKDF (reference sequence). The DNA for the CDR3 is TGTGCCACCACCCAGAGGGGGACCTCCTACAATGAGCAGTTCTTC. Amino acid sequence: CATTQRGTSYNEQFF.

The chain carries TRBV19 and TRBJ1-2, with 11 bases aligning to TRBD1. The CDR3 runs 14 residues. Germline-derived CDR1 and CDR2 are LNHDA and SQIVND (reference sequence). With V trimmed by 3 bases and J by 7 bases, 4 bases remained unmatched. CDR3 residues: CASSISGQGAGYTF. In DNA form, the CDR3 reads TGTGCCAGTAGTATCAGCGGACAGGGGGCTGGCTACACCTTC.

This rearrangement joins TRBV6-2 or TRBV6-3 to TRBJ1-1; no definite D call. The CDR3 runs to 13 residues. Trimming left V 5 bases short and J 0 bases short, with 7 bases between. Germline loops: CDR1 MNHEY, CDR2 SVGEGT. In DNA, the CDR3 is TGTGCCAGCAGTCTGACTTTGAACACTGAAGCTTTCTTT. It yields the protein CASSLTLNTEAFF.

The V call is TRBV19, the J call TRBJ1-1, with 8 nucleotides matching TRBD1. J gave up 4 bases and V 9 bases, and 16 bases lay outside the gene matches. The germline gives CDR1 LNHDA, CDR2 SQIVND (reference sequence). The CDR3 extends over 16 amino acids. The CDR3 is CASIPLGRGPITEAFF. The CDR3 region has the DNA TGTGCCAGCATCCCCCTGGGCAGGGGGCCGATCACTGAAGCTTTCTTT.

The chain uses TRBV5-8 and TRBJ1-3; D possibly corresponds to TRBD1 (6 bases). The CDR3 consists of 15 residues. The germline V and J ends were trimmed by 4 bases and 0 bases, with 11 bases remaining between them. Germline loops: CDR1 SGHTS, CDR2 YDEGEE. This CDR3 is CASSPGTISGNTIYF. The CDR3 region has the DNA TGTGCCAGCAGCCCCGGGACAATCTCTGGAAACACCATATATTTT.

The rearrangement joins TRBV9 to TRBJ1-2, with 8 bases aligning to TRBD1. The CDR3 contains 13 residues. Unmatched junction bases numbered 6, after V lost 3 bases and J lost 8 bases. Germline values: CDR1 SGDLS, CDR2 YYNGEE. CDR3 sequence: CASSGGTGGGYTF. CDR3 sequence (DNA): TGTGCCAGCAGCGGCGGGACAGGAGGCGGCTACACCTTC.

The V gene is TRBV3-1 (or the pseudogene TRBV3-2), the J gene TRBJ2-2; TRBD2 agrees at 8 bases. Germline CDR1 and CDR2: LGHDT and YNNKEL (reference sequence). The CDR3 has 19 residues. With V trimmed by 5 bases and J by 9 bases, 23 bases remained unmatched. The CDR3 DNA sequence: TGTGCCAGCAGCTCGACATACCGGACATTAGCGGGACGGCCTAGGGAGCTGTTTTTT. Protein sequence: CASSSTYRTLAGRPRELFF.

J is TRBJ2-3 and V is TRBV7-9; 12 positions agree with TRBD1. With 7 bases clipped from V and 3 bases from J, the junction kept 17 bases outside the gene matches. The germline CDR1 and CDR2 sequences are SEHNR and FQNEAQ (reference sequence). The CDR3 has 19 amino acids. CDR3 DNA: TGTGCCAGCACCCTGACCTGGGACAGGGGGCACCTTCGTACAGATACGCAGTATTTT. Translated, it gives CASTLTWDRGHLRTDTQYF.

The count of this clone is one. The rearrangement links TRBV11-1 to TRBJ1-2; 8 bases are a match to TRBD1. The CDR3 is 14 amino acids. Trimming cost V 1 base and J 7 bases; bases outside gene matches: 5. Germline V gene sequence: CDR1 SGHAT, CDR2 FQDESV (reference sequence). The DNA of the CDR3 is TGTGCCAGCAGCTTAGGGACAGGGCTCTCTGGCTACACCTTC. It translates to CASSLGTGLSGYTF.

The V and J genes are TRBV4-1 and TRBJ2-1, with TRBD2 matching 8 bases. The CDR3 contains 14 residues. With V trimmed by 4 bases and J by 3 bases, 2 bases remained unmatched. The germline V gene encodes CDR1 MGHRA and CDR2 YSYEKL. The CDR3 spells CASSRGLDYNEQFF. Written as DNA, the CDR3 is TGCGCCAGCAGCCGGGGACTAGACTACAATGAGCAGTTCTTC.

This clone was recorded once. The chain carries TRBV2 and TRBJ2-4, with 8 bases lining up with TRBD2. The CDR3 totals 14 residues. V lost 8 bases, J lost 9 bases, and 12 bases stayed unmatched. Germline V gene data show CDR1 as SNHLY and CDR2 as FYNNEI. This CDR3 reads CASWKSGGRGIQYF. The CDR3 DNA follows: TGTGCCAGCTGGAAATCGGGAGGGCGAGGCATTCAGTACTTC.